The clone carrying this T cell receptor (beta chain) was detected only a few times. From germline, CDR1 is MNHNS and CDR2 SASEGT. V trimming: 6 bases; J trimming: 5 bases; junction bases outside the gene matches: 15. The CDR3 contains 16 residues. Unique molecular identifiers were incorporated when the TCRbeta library was constructed. TCRdb fed the PCR reads into MiXCR, producing one record per CDR3 protein. The table includes approximately 110,000 distinct CDR3 sequences, 10% detected once. The sample comes from a study of T-cell reconstitution after alpha-beta-depleted transplantation in children. The sequencing used PBMCs, collected before TCRalphabeta/CD19-depleted stem cell transplant. The sequence was collected from a boy aged 2 to 10 with acute lymphoblastic leukemia, due to receive a stem cell transplant. This chain uses TRBV6-1 with TRBJ2-7; 8 bases are a match to TRBD1. Written as DNA, the CDR3 is TGTGCCAGCAGGGGGACAGGACCCCGGTCCGTCAACGAGCAGTACTTC. Its protein is CASRGTGPRSVNEQYF.